This T cell receptor beta chain is drawn from a study of blood T cell repertoires in COVID-19. Study background: PBMCs, B-cell-depleted T cells, or T cells provided the cDNA or gDNA that made up the material.

The protocol was immunoSEQ multiplex PCR, while the TCRdb copy is restricted to in-frame clones and leaves out a portion. This repertoire shows under 250,000 clones, 88% found once; its top ten account for 6% to 6.5%. V trimming: 4 bases; J trimming: 6 bases; junction bases outside the gene matches: 3. Germline CDR1 SGDLS, CDR2 YYNGEE. The CDR3 spans 14 residues. This receptor was identified in a woman aged 25 to 39 with COVID-19, enrolled during active disease. The sample comprised peripheral blood. The chain uses TRBV9 and TRBJ2-1; 11 bases agree with TRBD2. CDR3 in amino acids: CASSPLAGGNEQFF. DNA of the CDR3: TGTGCCAGCAGCCCCCTAGCGGGAGGCAATGAGCAGTTCTTC.